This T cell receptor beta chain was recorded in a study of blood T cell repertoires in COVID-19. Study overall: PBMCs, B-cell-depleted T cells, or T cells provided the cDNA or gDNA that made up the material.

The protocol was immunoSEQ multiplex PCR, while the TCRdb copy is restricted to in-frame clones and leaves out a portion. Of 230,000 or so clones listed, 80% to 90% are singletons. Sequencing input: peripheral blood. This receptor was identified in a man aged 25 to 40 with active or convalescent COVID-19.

The CDR3, as DNA: TGTGCCAGCAGCCTGGGACTAGCGGTCGGGCCGGCAGATACGCAGTATTTT. Protein sequence: CASSLGLAVGPADTQYF. J is TRBJ2-3 and V is TRBV14; TRBD2 agrees at 11 bases. The germline gives CDR1 SGHDN, CDR2 FVKESK. The CDR3 consists of 17 residues. V lost 4 bases, J lost 4 bases, and 10 bases stayed unmatched.